Shown below are 22 T cell receptor beta chains from a single sample sequenced in a study of T cell responses to AZD1222 COVID-19 vaccine. Data came from immunoSEQ multiplex PCR; TCRdb stores just in-frame clones and leaves some out. The sample holds 150,000 to 180,000 clones, around 90% seen once. The sequences come from peripheral blood, collected on day 0 of AZD1222 vaccination. The receptors come from an adult in good health.

This sequence joins TRBV7-6 and TRBJ1-3; unclear D gene. The CDR3 contains 16 residues. CDR1 SGHVS and CDR2 FNYEAQ come from the germline V gene. The V end lost 1 base, the J end lost 0 bases, and 10 bases lay between the germline ends. As DNA, the CDR3 is TGTGCCAGCAGCTTAGTTGTCGGAGACTCTGGAAACACCATATATTTT. Translation: CASSLVVGDSGNTIYF. The whole variable domain, filled in from reference TRBV7-6 and TRBJ1-3, reads GAGVSQSPRYKVTKRGQDVALRCDPISGHVSLYWYRQALGQGPEFLTYFNYEAQQDKSGLPNDRFSAERPEGSISTLTIQRTEQRDSAMYRCASSLVVGDSGNTIYFGEGSWLTVV.

The V call is TRBV2, the J call TRBJ2-5, with 15 bases that match TRBD2. This CDR3 comprises 20 residues. CDR1 is SNHLY and CDR2 is FYNNEI in the germline V gene. V was clipped by 1 base and J by 2 bases; unmatched bases: 11. CDR3 DNA: TGTGCCAGCAGTGAAGTACCGACAGGGGGACTAGCGGGAGGTCAAGAGACCCAGTACTTC. Residues: CASSEVPTGGLAGGQETQYF. The full variable domain, its missing parts supplied by reference TRBV2 and TRBJ2-5, is EPEVTQTPSHQVTQMGQEVILRCVPISNHLYFYWYRQILGQKVEFLVSFYNNEISEKSEIFDDQFSVERPDGSNFTLKIRSTKLEDSAMYFCASSEVPTGGLAGGQETQYFGPGTRLLVL.

The V call is TRBV5-5, the J call TRBJ2-7; D is perhaps TRBD1 or TRBD2 (5 bases each). CDR3 size: 16 residues. Germline CDR1 reads SGHKS; CDR2 reads YYEKEE (reference sequence). V was clipped by 6 bases and J by 0 bases, with 19 bases between them. CDR3 region: CASTGLPGLTSYEQYF. For the CDR3, the DNA is TGTGCCAGCACCGGCTTGCCGGGGCTCACCTCCTACGAGCAGTACTTC.

The J gene is TRBJ1-4, the V gene TRBV7-9, with 11 nucleotides matching TRBD1. CDR3 length: 16 residues. The J segment lost 3 bases and the V segment lost 7 bases, leaving 7 bases of the junction unmatched. Germline lookup yields CDR1 SEHNR and CDR2 FQNEAQ (reference sequence). The CDR3 DNA follows: TGTGCCAGCAACTTGGGACAGGGGGTCGCTAATGAAAAACTGTTTTTT. Amino acids: CASNLGQGVANEKLFF. Full variable domain (remainder filled in from reference TRBV7-9 and TRBJ1-4): DTGVSQNPRHKITKRGQNVTFRCDPISEHNRLYWYRQTLGQGPEFLTYFQNEAQLEKSRLLSDRFSAERPKGSFSTLEIQRTEQGDSAMYLCASNLGQGVANEKLFFGSGTQLSVL.

The V gene is TRBV12-5, the J gene TRBJ2-1; TRBD2 is a possible D gene (5 bases). Trimming removed 0 bases at V and 2 bases at J, with 17 bases between. The CDR3 is 18 residues long. In germline, CDR1 is LGHNT, CDR2 FRNRAP. The CDR3, as DNA: TGTGCTAGTGGTTTGGTCCAGGACTCCCGGAAGACCTACAATGAGCAGTTCTTC. Its protein product is CASGLVQDSRKTYNEQFF.

The CDR3 reads CSVEATSGFQWQETQYF. Written as DNA, the CDR3 is TGCAGCGTTGAGGCTACTAGCGGATTTCAATGGCAAGAGACCCAGTACTTC. The chain is built from TRBV29-1 and TRBJ2-5, with TRBD2 identical over 8 bases. There are 17 residues in the CDR3. Per the germline V gene, CDR1 is SQVTM and CDR2 is ANQGSEA. The V and J ends lost 3 bases and 2 bases, in that order; junction bases with no gene match: 14.

The table lists this clone with a count of one. The V call is TRBV18, the J call TRBJ1-1; D call uncertain. This CDR3 region has 12 residues. The ends were cut back, 2 bases at V and 5 bases at J, with 6 bases in the middle. Per germline, CDR1 KGHSH and CDR2 LQKENI. The chain's CDR3 is CASSPSGTEAFF. Here the CDR3 DNA reads TGTGCCAGCTCACCATCGGGTACTGAAGCTTTCTTT.

J is TRBJ1-4 and V is TRBV19, with D perhaps matching TRBD1 (5 bases). V dropped 4 bases and J dropped 0 bases, with 21 bases sitting between them. Looked up from germline, CDR1 is LNHDA and CDR2 is SQIVND (reference sequence). The CDR3 is 19 amino acids. The CDR3 DNA reads as TGTGCCAGTAGTACCCGTCCGGGGTCCGGGGCTGCAACTAATGAAAAACTGTTTTTT. This translates into CASSTRPGSGAATNEKLFF.

CDR3 bases: TGTGCCAGCCGGCCCGGGGGGGGCGAACAGCCCCAGCATTTT. Translated, it gives CASRPGGGEQPQHF. The chain links TRBV27 to TRBJ1-5, with D possibly TRBD1 on 6 matching bases. There are 14 residues in the CDR3. Germline V gives CDR1 MNHEY, CDR2 SMNVEV (reference sequence). V gave up 8 bases and J gave up 7 bases, with 18 bases separating them.

This CDR3 reads CASSALVGTGLDGYTF. CDR3 coding DNA: TGTGCCAGCAGCGCCCTAGTCGGGACAGGGCTCGATGGCTACACCTTC. The chain employs TRBV9 and TRBJ1-2; 9 bases are shared with TRBD1. V gave up 3 bases and J gave up 6 bases; unmatched junction bases: 12. The length of the CDR3 is 16 residues. CDR1 is SGDLS and CDR2 is YYNGEE in the germline V gene.

V gene TRBV29-1 combines with J gene TRBJ2-5, with D perhaps being TRBD1 or TRBD2 (5 bases each). Germline CDR1 and CDR2: SQVTM and ANQGSEA. V was clipped by 0 bases and J by 2 bases, with 25 bases between them. CDR3 length: 19 amino acids. The CDR3 DNA sequence: TGCAGCGTTGAAGATGGGTCAGGGATGGCGGGTACGGCTCAAGAGACCCAGTACTTC. Encoded protein: CSVEDGSGMAGTAQETQYF.

This chain uses TRBV7-9 with TRBJ1-1, with 9 bases matching TRBD1. CDR1 and CDR2 (germline): SEHNR, FQNEAQ (reference sequence). CDR3 length equals 14 residues. Unmatched junction bases numbered 2, after V lost 5 bases and J lost 1 base. The CDR3 here is CASSQGQGNTEAFF. Written as DNA, the CDR3 is TGTGCCAGCAGCCAGGGACAGGGGAACACTGAAGCTTTCTTT.

Only one count was recorded for this clone. The gene calls are TRBV6-2 or TRBV6-3 and TRBJ2-6; D ambiguous. CDR3 length equals 13 residues. Per the germline V gene, CDR1 is MNHEY and CDR2 is SVGEGT. With 5 bases removed from V and 2 bases from J, the gap between germline ends came to 4 bases. The CDR3 bases are TGTGCCAGCAGTCCCCCTGGGGCCAACGTCCTGACTTTC. Amino acids: CASSPPGANVLTF.

The chain is built from TRBV5-1 and TRBJ2-1; 9 bases align to TRBD2. CDR3 length: 16 residues. With 3 bases clipped from V and 2 bases from J, the junction kept 6 bases outside the gene matches. CDR1 is SGHRS, CDR2 YFSETQ, per germline. CDR3 DNA: TGCGCCAGCAGCTCTACTAGCGGGTCCACCTACAATGAGCAGTTCTTC. Translating gives CASSSTSGSTYNEQFF.

The chain is built from TRBV24-1 and TRBJ2-5; 9 bases agree with TRBD2. CDR1 and CDR2 (germline): KGHDR, SFDVKD. With 4 bases clipped from V and 4 bases from J, the junction kept 9 bases outside the gene matches. The CDR3 runs to 16 residues. The CDR3 here is CATSENIAGVVETQYF. The CDR3, as DNA: TGTGCCACCAGTGAAAACATAGCGGGAGTAGTAGAGACCCAGTACTTC.

The sample holds a few counts of this clone. This chain joins TRBV14 and TRBJ1-2; D gene unclear. Trimming removed 1 base from V and 0 bases from J, with 12 bases in between. Germline values: CDR1 SGHDN, CDR2 FVKESK. This CDR3 region has 16 residues. The CDR3 loop reads CASSQVLGRTNYGYTF. CDR3 DNA: TGTGCCAGCAGCCAAGTCCTTGGACGGACTAACTATGGCTACACCTTC.

This clone was detected only once. J is TRBJ2-2 and V is TRBV5-1; 7 bases map to TRBD1. V trimming: 6 bases; J trimming: 4 bases; junction bases outside the gene matches: 6. Germline V gives CDR1 SGHRS, CDR2 YFSETQ. The CDR3 is made up of 14 amino acids. This chain's CDR3 is CASKPGGATGELFF. CDR3 sequence (DNA): TGCGCCAGCAAACCAGGGGGTGCCACCGGGGAGCTGTTTTTT.

The rearrangement uses TRBV30 and TRBJ2-1, with TRBD2 matching over 13 bases. Germline CDR1 GTSNPN, CDR2 SVGIG (reference sequence). V lost 5 bases, J lost 10 bases, and 11 bases stayed unmatched. The CDR3 runs 15 residues. The CDR3 DNA follows: TGTGCCTGGCGACTAGCGGGGGGCCGGTCGTCGGAGCAGTTCTTC. Encoded protein: CAWRLAGGRSSEQFF.

The gene calls are TRBV28 and TRBJ1-6, with D perhaps TRBD1 (6 bases). CDR1 MDHEN and CDR2 SYDVKM come from the germline V gene. The V and J ends lost 8 bases and 7 bases respectively, with 18 bases between them. The CDR3 runs to 15 residues. Here the CDR3 DNA reads TGTGCCAGCCTCAGGGGAGGGAGTGAAAATTCACCCCTCCACTTT. It translates to CASLRGGSENSPLHF.

The chain joins TRBV7-9 to TRBJ2-1, with 8 nucleotides matching TRBD2. The CDR3 spans 17 residues. Germline trimming cut 1 base from V and 0 bases from J; bases unmatched to any gene: 5. The germline V gene encodes CDR1 SEHNR and CDR2 FQNEAQ (reference sequence). This chain's CDR3 is CASSLGSTSGSYNEQFF. CDR3 DNA sequence: TGTGCCAGCAGCTTAGGCTCCACTAGCGGCTCCTACAATGAGCAGTTCTTC.

The chain carries TRBV5-1 and TRBJ1-4; D remains unclear. This CDR3 has 15 residues. Trimming removed 6 bases at V and 0 bases at J, with 12 bases between. Germline CDR1 SGHRS, CDR2 YFSETQ. CDR3 protein: CASTPSRSTNEKLFF. The DNA for the CDR3 is TGCGCCAGCACCCCCTCAAGATCAACTAATGAAAAACTGTTTTTT.

J is TRBJ2-2 and V is TRBV3-1 (or the pseudogene TRBV3-2), with 8 positions matching TRBD1. V lost 3 bases to trimming and J lost 3 bases; unmatched junction nucleotides: 12. From germline, CDR1 is LGHDT and CDR2 YNNKEL (reference sequence). This CDR3 contains 18 residues. The CDR3 DNA reads TGTGCCAGCAGCCACACACCCTCCTGGACAGGGTACACCGGGGAGCTGTTTTTT. Protein product: CASSHTPSWTGYTGELFF.